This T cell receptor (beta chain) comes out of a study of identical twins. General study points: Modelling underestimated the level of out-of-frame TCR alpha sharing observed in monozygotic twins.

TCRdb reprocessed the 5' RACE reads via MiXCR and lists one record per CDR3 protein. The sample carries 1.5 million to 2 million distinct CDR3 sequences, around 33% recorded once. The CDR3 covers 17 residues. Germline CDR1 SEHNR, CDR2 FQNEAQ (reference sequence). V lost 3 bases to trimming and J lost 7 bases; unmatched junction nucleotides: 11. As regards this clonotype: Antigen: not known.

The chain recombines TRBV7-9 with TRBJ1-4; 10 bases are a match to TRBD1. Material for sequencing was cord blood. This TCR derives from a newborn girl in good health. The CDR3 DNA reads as TGTGCCAGCAGCTTGGTCTTAAAGACAGGGGGCACTGAAAAACTGTTTTTT. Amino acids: CASSLVLKTGGTEKLFF.